The 9 T cell receptor beta chains below come from one sample, sequenced in a study of blood T cell repertoires in COVID-19. Data came from immunoSEQ multiplex PCR; TCRdb stores just in-frame clones and leaves some out. The data hold around 200,000 clones, with roughly 73% observed a single time. Sequences were obtained from peripheral blood. These receptors were taken from a woman aged 80 or over with active or convalescent COVID-19.

The CDR3 loop is CASSQGAHGTDTQYF. The DNA of the CDR3 is TGTGCCAGCTCACAGGGGGCCCACGGTACAGATACGCAGTATTTT. The chain employs TRBV27 and TRBJ2-3, with TRBD1 matching over 9 bases. Germline V gene lookup returns CDR1 MNHEY and CDR2 SMNVEV (reference sequence). V gave up 8 bases and J gave up 3 bases; unmatched junction bases: 9. The CDR3 extends over 15 amino acids.

This clone was seen once. The rearrangement links TRBV5-6 to TRBJ1-2, with TRBD1 matching 7 bases. J gave up 0 bases and V 4 bases, and 9 bases lay outside the gene matches. Germline V gene sequence: CDR1 SGHDT, CDR2 YYEEEE. The CDR3 consists of 16 residues. In DNA form, the CDR3 reads TGTGCCAGCAGCCTAGGGGACAGACCATCTAACTATGGCTACACCTTC. Translation gives CASSLGDRPSNYGYTF.

The genes are TRBV30 and TRBJ2-5; D might be TRBD2 (6 bases). Germline CDR1 GTSNPN, CDR2 SVGIG (reference sequence). Deletions cut 8 bases from V and 5 bases from J, with 21 bases between. This CDR3 has 14 residues. The CDR3: CATEKVKAGETQYF. CDR3 in DNA: TGTGCCACAGAAAAAGTAAAAGCGGGCGAGACCCAGTACTTC.

This chain uses TRBV10-2 with TRBJ2-7; TRBD1 might be the D (7 bases). CDR1 and CDR2 (germline): WSHSY, SAAADI. The germline V and J ends were trimmed by 5 bases and 6 bases, with 14 bases remaining between them. This CDR3 has 13 residues. This chain's CDR3 is CASSLDRRGEQYF. As DNA, the CDR3 is TGCGCCAGCAGTTTGGACAGGCGGGGCGAGCAGTACTTC.

This chain joins TRBV9 and TRBJ2-3; D is possibly TRBD1 (5 bases). The ends were cut back, 0 bases at V and 1 base at J, with 12 bases in the middle. The CDR3 sequence is 16 residues long. Germline CDR1 is SGDLS and CDR2 is YYNGEE. CDR3 bases: TGTGCCAGCAGCGTAGAAGGGGCGCCTGGCACAGATACGCAGTATTTT. It encodes CASSVEGAPGTDTQYF.

The chain is built from TRBV4-3 and TRBJ1-6, with D perhaps TRBD1 (5 bases). With 4 bases removed from V and 0 bases from J, the gap between germline ends came to 13 bases. There are 17 residues in the CDR3. Germline CDR1 reads LGHNA; CDR2 reads YSLEER. The CDR3 here is CASSLSTESSYNSPLHF. For the CDR3, the DNA is TGCGCCAGCAGCCTTTCGACAGAGAGCTCCTATAATTCACCCCTCCACTTT.

The V call is TRBV11-3, the J call TRBJ1-1; D perhaps matches TRBD1 (6 bases). CDR3 length equals 14 residues. Per the germline V gene, CDR1 is SGHNT and CDR2 is YENEEA. With 5 bases removed from V and 6 bases from J, the gap between germline ends came to 16 bases. CDR3 sequence reads: CASSRGASSSEAFF. CDR3 coding DNA: TGTGCCAGCAGCCGGGGGGCCTCTTCCTCTGAAGCTTTCTTT.

Judged by abundance, this clone is medium-sized. CDR3 bases: TGTGCCAGTAGTCGGAGTTCGGGCACTGAAGCTTTCTTT. Translation gives CASSRSSGTEAFF. This chain joins TRBV19 and TRBJ1-1; no clear D. The germline CDR1 and CDR2 sequences are LNHDA and SQIVND (reference sequence). The V end lost 5 bases, the J end lost 4 bases, and 11 bases lay between the germline ends. The CDR3 is 13 residues long.

V and J are TRBV7-8 and TRBJ2-1; TRBD1 matches at 8 bases. V lost 0 bases, J lost 9 bases, and 13 bases stayed unmatched. The germline V gene has CDR1 SGHVS and CDR2 FQNEAQ. This CDR3 has 17 amino acids. The chain's CDR3 is CASSLAQSGQVSFEQFF. CDR3 nucleotides: TGTGCCAGCAGCTTAGCTCAATCGGGACAGGTGTCTTTTGAGCAGTTCTTC.